This TCR beta chain was obtained from a study of CD4 T cells in relation to SARS-CoV-2 and coronaviruses. In the study overall: TCR beta CDR3s were sequenced after roughly 10-day antigen culture of PBMCs. Negative control cultures got HIV-1 Nef peptides or no peptide.

With respect to this clone: Its target is not known.

Only in-frame clones appear in the TCRdb table, and some are missing; sequencing was by immunoSEQ multiplex PCR. Here the sample spans roughly 21,000 clones, about 80% being singletons. The junction had 8 bases not matched to a gene; V was cut back by 3 bases and J by 3 bases. The CDR3 runs to 16 residues. CDR1 KGHDR and CDR2 SFDVKD come from the germline V gene. General observations from the study: Monoreactive clones expanded significantly more to SARS-CoV-2 than crossreactive clones did.

Before the COVID-19 pandemic, during about 2011-2019, CD4+ T cells were taken from unexposed donors. The cells were cultured for around ten days before CD4+ T cells were isolated. The receptor's source is a human donor in good health. The chain is built from TRBV24-1 and TRBJ2-7; 9 bases are a match to TRBD1. Sequencing was carried out using CD4+ T cells from PBMCs, cultured in vitro. The DNA of the CDR3 is TGTGCCACCAGTGATCAAACCGGGACAGGGAGCTACGAGCAGTACTTC. Translating it yields CATSDQTGTGSYEQYF.